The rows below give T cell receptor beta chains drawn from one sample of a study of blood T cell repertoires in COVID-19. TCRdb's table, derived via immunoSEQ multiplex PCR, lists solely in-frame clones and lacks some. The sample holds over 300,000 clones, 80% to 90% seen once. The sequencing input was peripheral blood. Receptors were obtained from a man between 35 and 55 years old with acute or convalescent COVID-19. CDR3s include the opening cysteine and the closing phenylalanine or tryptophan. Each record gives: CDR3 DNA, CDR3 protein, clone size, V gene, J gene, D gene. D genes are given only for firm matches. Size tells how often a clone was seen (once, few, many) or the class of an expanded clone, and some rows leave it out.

DNA: TGTGCCAGCAGCCAAGAGGTCGGGGGGAACAATCTCTACGAGCAGTACTTC; CDR3: CASSQEVGGNNLYEQYF; size: once; V: TRBV4-2; J: TRBJ2-7; D: TRBD2
DNA: TGCGCCAGCAGCCCTGGACAGAACACCGGGGAGCTGTTTTTT; CDR3: CASSPGQNTGELFF; size: few; V: TRBV5-1; J: TRBJ2-2; D: -
DNA: TGTGCCAGCAGTAGACTTAGGGGAACTGAAGCTTTCTTT; CDR3: CASSRLRGTEAFF; size: -; V: TRBV6-5; J: TRBJ1-1; D: -
DNA: TGTGCCAGCAGTTCCATAATCCGGGACAGGGGAAATCAGCCCCAGCATTTT; CDR3: CASSSIIRDRGNQPQHF; size: -; V: TRBV28; J: TRBJ1-5; D: TRBD1
DNA: TGTGCCAGCAGCCTCGGACAGTTCGGTGGCTACACCTTC; CDR3: CASSLGQFGGYTF; size: -; V: TRBV2; J: TRBJ1-2; D: -
DNA: TGTGCCAGAAGCACTCAAGCGGGATCTATCTACGAGCAGTACTTC; CDR3: CARSTQAGSIYEQYF; size: -; V: TRBV5-3; J: TRBJ2-7; D: TRBD2
DNA: TGTGCCAGCAGCCCCACACGTTGGGGCTACACCTTC; CDR3: CASSPTRWGYTF; size: -; V: TRBV21-1; J: TRBJ1-2; D: -
DNA: TGTGCCAGCAGCTTCGGAGGCTCTGGCTACACCTTC; CDR3: CASSFGGSGYTF; size: -; V: TRBV5-8; J: TRBJ1-2; D: -
DNA: TGTGCCAGCAGCCAAAGGAACAGGGCGAATTCACCCCTCCACTTT; CDR3: CASSQRNRANSPLHF; size: -; V: TRBV11-1; J: TRBJ1-6; D: -
DNA: TGTGCCAGCAGTTTGCCCGACAGGGGCAAGTACAATGAGCAGTTCTTC; CDR3: CASSLPDRGKYNEQFF; size: -; V: TRBV28; J: TRBJ2-1; D: TRBD1
DNA: TGCAGTGCAAGTGATTCGGACAGGGAGGTTCCTGAAGCTTTCTTT; CDR3: CSASDSDREVPEAFF; size: -; V: TRBV20-1; J: TRBJ1-1; D: TRBD1
DNA: TGTGCCAGCAGCCTCACCGGGACAGGGGGCTCGAACGAGCAGTACTTC; CDR3: CASSLTGTGGSNEQYF; size: -; V: TRBV28; J: TRBJ2-7; D: TRBD1
DNA: TGCAGCGTTGCACAAACTAGCGGGAGGGTGTACAATGAGCAGTTCTTC; CDR3: CSVAQTSGRVYNEQFF; size: few; V: TRBV29-1; J: TRBJ2-1; D: TRBD2
DNA: TGTGCCAGCTCCCGGGGGGGGGCAGGGACTTCGGATACGCAGTATTTT; CDR3: CASSRGGAGTSDTQYF; size: -; V: TRBV19; J: TRBJ2-3; D: TRBD2
DNA: TGTGCCAGCAGCTTGGAGTCAAGGGGCACTGAAGCTTTCTTT; CDR3: CASSLESRGTEAFF; size: -; V: TRBV11-2; J: TRBJ1-1; D: -
DNA: TGTGCCAGCAGCTTATTAACAGGGAACGAGCAGTACTTC; CDR3: CASSLLTGNEQYF; size: -; V: TRBV7-2; J: TRBJ2-7; D: -
DNA: TGTGCCAGCAGTCATGGGGCGGAAAATCAGCCCCAGCATTTT; CDR3: CASSHGAENQPQHF; size: -; V: TRBV27; J: TRBJ1-5; D: -
DNA: TGTGCTAGTGGTTTGGTTCTATCGACAGGGGGAGGCGATCAGCCCCAGCATTTT; CDR3: CASGLVLSTGGGDQPQHF; size: many; V: TRBV12-5; J: TRBJ1-5; D: TRBD1
DNA: TGTGCCAGCAGCCCGGCGGGGGGAGGGAACTATGGCTACACCTTC; CDR3: CASSPAGGGNYGYTF; size: -; V: TRBV7-3; J: TRBJ1-2; D: -
DNA: TGTGCCATCATAGGGGGTCGGGATGGCTACACCTTC; CDR3: CAIIGGRDGYTF; size: -; V: TRBV10-3; J: TRBJ1-2; D: -
DNA: TGTGCCAGCAGCTCCGGGGACAGAGTGTTCTTC; CDR3: CASSSGDRVFF; size: -; V: TRBV5-4; J: TRBJ2-1; D: TRBD1
DNA: TGTGCCAGCAGCTTTAGTAGTAGTAGTAGCGGGAGCTGGACAGATACGCAGTATTTT; CDR3: CASSFSSSSSGSWTDTQYF; size: -; V: TRBV9; J: TRBJ2-3; D: TRBD2
DNA: TGTGCCAGTAGTATATCCCCGATTCTAGCGGTCCTCGGGGTAGATACGCAGTATTTT; CDR3: CASSISPILAVLGVDTQYF; size: -; V: TRBV19; J: TRBJ2-3; D: TRBD2
DNA: TGTGCCAGCAGCCAGCAGGGGTGGGGAGAGACCCAGTACTTC; CDR3: CASSQQGWGETQYF; size: -; V: TRBV3-1/TRBV3-2; J: TRBJ2-5; D: -
DNA: TGTGCCATCAGTGAGTCGGGGGCCGGTAGGGGGCCTAGCAATCAGCCCCAGCATTTT; CDR3: CAISESGAGRGPSNQPQHF; size: -; V: TRBV10-3; J: TRBJ1-5; D: TRBD1
DNA: TGTGCCAGCAGCTCCGACACAAACTATGGCTACACCTTC; CDR3: CASSSDTNYGYTF; size: -; V: TRBV5-4; J: TRBJ1-2; D: -
DNA: TGTGCCAGCAGTTTTGACTATCTCACCGGGGAGCTGTTTTTT; CDR3: CASSFDYLTGELFF; size: -; V: TRBV25-1; J: TRBJ2-2; D: -
DNA: TGTGCCAGTAATGCCGGGACAGGCCCGGGCATTGGTACTTATGAGCAGTTCTTC; CDR3: CASNAGTGPGIGTYEQFF; size: -; V: TRBV19; J: TRBJ2-1; D: TRBD1
DNA: TGTGCCAGCAGTAGACAGGGTCTCGAGCAGTACTTC; CDR3: CASSRQGLEQYF; size: -; V: TRBV27; J: TRBJ2-7; D: TRBD1
DNA: TGTGCCAGCAGTGGACAGGGTGTCTCCAGTTTGGACGGCTACACCTTC; CDR3: CASSGQGVSSLDGYTF; size: -; V: TRBV6-1; J: TRBJ1-2; D: TRBD1
DNA: TGTGCCAGCAGCCCCACTAGCGGACCCTACGAGCAGTACTTC; CDR3: CASSPTSGPYEQYF; size: -; V: TRBV5-4; J: TRBJ2-7; D: TRBD2
DNA: TGTGCCAGCAGCTGGGGCGGGGGACAGGGGCCTCGCTCCTACAATGAGCAGTTCTTC; CDR3: CASSWGGGQGPRSYNEQFF; size: -; V: TRBV11-3; J: TRBJ2-1; D: TRBD1
DNA: TGTGCCAGCAGCTTAACGGGGAAGGACTATACGCTTACCTACAATGAGCAGTTCTTC; CDR3: CASSLTGKDYTLTYNEQFF; size: -; V: TRBV7-3; J: TRBJ2-1; D: -
DNA: TGTGCCTGGAGTGTACTATGGACAGATACGCAGTATTTT; CDR3: CAWSVLWTDTQYF; size: -; V: TRBV30; J: TRBJ2-3; D: -
DNA: TGTGCCAGCAGCAAAGTGGTTTTCGGGGGAGTGCCGTCCTACAATGAGCAGTTCTTC; CDR3: CASSKVVFGGVPSYNEQFF; size: -; V: TRBV21-1; J: TRBJ2-1; D: -
DNA: TGTGCCAGCAGTTTACACAGAGCCTATGGCTACACCTTC; CDR3: CASSLHRAYGYTF; size: -; V: TRBV27; J: TRBJ1-2; D: -
DNA: TGTGCCAGCAGCTTAGCCGGGGGTCGCTCCTACGAGCAGTACTTC; CDR3: CASSLAGGRSYEQYF; size: few; V: TRBV7-2; J: TRBJ2-7; D: -
DNA: TGTGCCAGCACCTATACCGGACTGCACAATCAGCCCCAGCATTTT; CDR3: CASTYTGLHNQPQHF; size: -; V: TRBV28; J: TRBJ1-5; D: -
DNA: TGTGCCAGCAGCTCGGGACTAGCGGGGCCTCAAGAGACCCAGTACTTC; CDR3: CASSSGLAGPQETQYF; size: -; V: TRBV9; J: TRBJ2-5; D: TRBD2
DNA: TGTGCCAGCAGCCCGAGAGTGTGGGACTTAAATGAAAAACTGTTTTTT; CDR3: CASSPRVWDLNEKLFF; size: -; V: TRBV27; J: TRBJ1-4; D: -
DNA: TGTGCCAGCAGCTTAGGCCCTCCGGGACAGGGGAACGAGCAGTACTTC; CDR3: CASSLGPPGQGNEQYF; size: -; V: TRBV7-3; J: TRBJ2-7; D: TRBD1
DNA: TGTGCCAGTAGTTTGGGACAGGGGATCGGTACTGAAGCTTTCTTT; CDR3: CASSLGQGIGTEAFF; size: -; V: TRBV19; J: TRBJ1-1; D: TRBD1